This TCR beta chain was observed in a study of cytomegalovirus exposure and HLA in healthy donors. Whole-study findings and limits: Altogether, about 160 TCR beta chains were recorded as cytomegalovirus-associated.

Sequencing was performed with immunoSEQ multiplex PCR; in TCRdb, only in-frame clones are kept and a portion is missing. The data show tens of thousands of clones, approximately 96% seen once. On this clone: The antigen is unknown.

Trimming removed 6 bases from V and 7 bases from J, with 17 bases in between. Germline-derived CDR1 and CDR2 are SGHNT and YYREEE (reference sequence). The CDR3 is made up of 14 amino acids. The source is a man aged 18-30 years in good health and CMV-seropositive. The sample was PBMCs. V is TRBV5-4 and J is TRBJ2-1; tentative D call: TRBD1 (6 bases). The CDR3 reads CASNPGGAGNEQFF. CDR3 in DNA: TGTGCCAGCAACCCTGGGGGCGCTGGTAATGAGCAGTTCTTC.